The clone carrying this TCR beta chain was counted only a few times. This sample was included in a study of blood T cell repertoires in COVID-19. The overall study: Spain, Italy and the United States supplied samples that represented acute and convalescent COVID-19. T cells, B-cell-depleted T cells, or PBMCs supplied cDNA or gDNA.

Germline V gives CDR1 KGHSH, CDR2 LQKENI. Trimming removed 3 bases from V and 5 bases from J, with 10 bases in between. This CDR3 spans 13 amino acids. Only in-frame clones appear in the TCRdb table, and some are missing; sequencing was by immunoSEQ multiplex PCR. This sample has some 140,000 clones, with 84% found just once. The TCR was taken from a human donor in a cohort sampled during active COVID-19. This chain links TRBV18 with TRBJ1-2; D gene uncertain. Input material: peripheral blood. CDR3 nucleotides: TGTGCCAGCTCACCCGGAGGGATATATGGCTACACCTTC. This gives the protein CASSPGGIYGYTF.